Sequencing of this T cell receptor (beta chain) was carried out in a study of PD-L1 blockade in urothelial cancer. Study context: When blood samples were assessed, the median T cell count was about 130,000.

Time point: peripheral blood 6 weeks after treatment start. Method: immunoSEQ multiplex PCR; TCRdb's copy keeps in-frame clones and lacks some. Among some 120,000 clones listed, roughly 83% were seen once. Source: PBMCs, taken around atezolizumab (anti-PD-L1) treatment. This clonotype originated in a man aged 45 to 65 with urothelial cancer.

In DNA form, the CDR3 reads TGCGCCAGCAGCCCCCCCCTGGGGGGCACCGGGGAGCTGTTTTTT. This encodes CASSPPLGGTGELFF. The J gene is TRBJ2-2, the V gene TRBV5-1, with D possibly TRBD2 on 6 matching bases. Trimming removed 4 bases at V and 4 bases at J, with 14 bases between. CDR3 length: 15 amino acids. The germline V gene encodes CDR1 SGHRS and CDR2 YFSETQ.